This T cell receptor beta chain is from a study of OX40 agonist ivuxolimab in advanced cancers. The V end lost 11 bases, the J end lost 0 bases, and 14 bases lay between the germline ends. Germline V gives CDR1 MDHEN, CDR2 SYDVKM. There are 13 residues in the CDR3. TCRdb's copy holds only in-frame clones and misses some; the assay was immunoSEQ multiplex PCR. Here the sample spans roughly 91,000 clones, roughly 90% being singletons. This sample comprised CD4+ or CD8+ T cells sorted from blood, obtained in a trial of the OX40 agonist ivuxolimab. The TCR comes from an adult with an advanced solid tumor such as melanoma, head and neck, liver or kidney cancer. The chain recombines TRBV28 with TRBJ2-7, with unresolved D. CDR3 sequence (DNA): TGTGCCTCTTCCTCGCAGAGCTCCTACGAGCAGTACTTC. Amino acids: CASSSQSSYEQYF.